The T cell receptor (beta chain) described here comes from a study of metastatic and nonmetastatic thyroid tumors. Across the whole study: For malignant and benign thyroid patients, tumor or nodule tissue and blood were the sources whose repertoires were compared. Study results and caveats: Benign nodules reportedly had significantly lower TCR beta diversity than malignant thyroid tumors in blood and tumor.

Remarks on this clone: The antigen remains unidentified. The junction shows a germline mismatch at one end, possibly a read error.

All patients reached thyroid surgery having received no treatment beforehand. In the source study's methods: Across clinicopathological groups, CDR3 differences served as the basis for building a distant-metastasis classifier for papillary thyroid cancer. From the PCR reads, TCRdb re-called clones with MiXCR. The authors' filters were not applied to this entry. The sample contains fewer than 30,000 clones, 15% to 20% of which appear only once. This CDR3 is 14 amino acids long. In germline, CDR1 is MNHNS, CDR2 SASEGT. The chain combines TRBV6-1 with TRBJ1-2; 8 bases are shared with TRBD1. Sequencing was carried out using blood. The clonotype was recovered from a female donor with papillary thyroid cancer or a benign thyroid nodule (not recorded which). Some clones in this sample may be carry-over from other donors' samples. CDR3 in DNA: TGTGCCACCCATCAGGTCACTGGGACAGGTGGCTATACCTTC. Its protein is CATHQVTGTGGYTF.